This TCR beta chain was profiled in a study of CD8 T cells in ankylosing spondylitis. Study results and limitations: There was a TCR beta motif, made of eight highly homologous variants, that appeared characteristic of ankylosing spondylitis blood.

This clonotype was seen a few times. Its specificity is not known. One entry per CDR3 protein, called by TCRdb with MiXCR from the 5' RACE reads. The sample contains over 600,000 distinct CDR3 sequences, 15% to 20% of which appear only once. V was trimmed by 1 base and J by 3 bases, leaving 25 bases between them. CDR3 length: 19 amino acids. Germline CDR1 LGHNA, CDR2 YNFKEQ. Material: blood, either unsorted or a sorted T cell fraction (not recorded which). The J gene is TRBJ2-7, the V gene TRBV4-2, with D perhaps assigned TRBD1 or TRBD2 (5 bases each). The source of this sequence is a male donor with ankylosing spondylitis. The DNA for the CDR3 is TGTGCCAGCAGCCAAGGTCACCCCCTCGGGACGCATAGCGTCTACGAGCAGTACTTC. It specifies CASSQGHPLGTHSVYEQYF.